This entry describes one T cell receptor (beta chain). This clonotype was picked up a small number of times. Its binding antigen is unknown. One base away there is no much larger clone; base qualities are not given. Receptor libraries were prepared by 5' RACE. The data were produced on an Illumina HiSeq 2500. A second PCR of about 6 to 12 cycles was run with a J-beta primer mix and a sample-barcoded 5' primer. A unique molecular identifier was introduced onto each TCR beta cDNA molecule by a template-switch 5' adaptor carrying 12 random nucleotides. Each sample yielded at least 2.5 million CDR3-containing paired-end reads. First-strand cDNA was synthesized from all RNA with the Mint cDNA synthesis kit, primed by a TRBC-specific oligonucleotide. After uracil-DNA glycosylase treatment, a first 18-cycle PCR used universal primers M1SS and BC2_uni_R on all cDNA. From the authors' description of their analysis: Each sample was normalized by randomly selecting 1 million high-quality reads, each carrying a distinct molecular identifier. Reads sharing molecular identifiers were discarded rather than binned into consensus sequences. MiTCR, set to a Q25 quality threshold and the strictest error-elimination algorithm, was used for CDR3 identification, clonotype clustering and error correction. A nonparametric unseen species model with Euler transformation was used to estimate lower-bound total TCR beta diversity. TCRdb reprocessing: public reads trimmed at Q25 with fastp, clones called with MiXCR, in-frame beta chains kept. Merged by CDR3 protein, the rows form single entries marked with the most common genes and DNA. None of the V and J calls come from the authors' own analysis; TCRdb made them. The sample profile shows 450,000 to 600,000 distinct CDR3 sequences; about 27% of them were found once. The leading ten clones occupy approximately 3.6% of the sample.

This record comes from a study of blood T cells in healthy people across ages (dated by TCRdb to the mid-2010s). Describing the broader study: Template switching captured roughly one uniquely barcoded TCR beta cDNA molecule per two T cells in model experiments. Four age groups were formed from the donors: young (average roughly 15 years), middle-aged (around 37), aged (approximately 60) and long-lived (less than 85). Using the same blood draw, the study looked at two additional independent replicas of 1 million unique cDNA reads for two donors, one aged 18 to 30 and the other aged 80 or older. To track age-related changes in TCR beta repertoire diversity, the study relied on deep sequencing normalized with unique cDNA molecular identifiers.

Study-wide conclusions, independent of this receptor: The CMV infection status of donors was not known, potentially confounding age-related changes in expanded clonotypes. Conclusive comparison of naive and antigen-experienced compartments was prevented by the profiling of bulk unsorted PBMCs. The percentage of naive T cells measured by flow cytometry correlated strongly with observed TCR beta diversity. Observed TCR beta diversity per million T cells fell roughly linearly with age, and a significant reduction was already apparent by age around 36. Total diversity estimates from one million sequenced T cells were considered lower bounds and underestimates. Compared with the aged group, the long-lived group had more naive CD4+ T cells, fewer expanded clones and increased TCR diversity, a pattern suggesting age selection.

The germline V gene yields SGHRS for CDR1 and YFSETQ for CDR2. The CDR3 has 14 amino acids, counting the end cysteine and phenylalanine. The sequence is cut down to CDR3 DNA, 42 bases in frame from base 1. The germline ends are 15 bases apart after V is trimmed by 4 bases and J by 5 bases. The donors were some 36 Caucasian individuals from Russia, aged about 6 to 100 years, who were systemically healthy. Roughly 9.5 milliliters of peripheral blood were drawn from each donor into EDTA-treated Vacutainer tubes. Ficoll-Paque density-gradient centrifugation was used to isolate PBMCs, with at least 6.5 million per sample. Trizol reagent was used to extract total RNA from the PBMCs, yielding at least 5.5 micrograms per sample. Naive CD45RAhigh/CD27high T cell percentages were measured by flow cytometry on a PBMC aliquot from every donor. These data also formed part of another study, on T cells of mothers and their children. That second publication adds: Donors were nine systemically healthy Caucasian individuals: three mothers and their six children. cDNA synthesis consumed the entire amount of extracted RNA, loaded at approximately 1.6 ug RNA in each 15 ul reaction. Sample barcodes and 2-4 random nucleotides were added via the M1S primer in the second PCR. Over 8.5 million TCR beta CDR3 reads came from each mother, compared with approximately 2.8 million reads from each child. TCR recombination output is similarly shaped by thymic selection in related and unrelated pairs, with a minor effect exerted by inherited differences. Normalized repertoire overlap was always found to be slightly, but never significantly, higher in related mother-child pairs than in unrelated mother-child pairs. Persistent microchimeric T cell clones were not detected, at a sensitivity of around 95 clones per million clonotypes. The study used deep NGS to compare TCR beta repertoires of mothers and children, seeking features distinguishing related mother-child pairs from unrelated individuals. On average, the children were roughly 11 +/- 4 years old, while the mothers were about 37 +/- 4 years old. After adapter ligation with NEBNext reagents, the libraries were sequenced on Illumina HiSeq 2000 with 100+100 nt paired-end reads. To avoid cross-contamination, the mother libraries and the child libraries were prepared a month apart and sequenced in separate runs. Between roughly 500,000 and 2,300,000 distinct TCR beta clonotypes were identified per donor. Naive TCR beta clonotypes were estimated from low-frequency clonotypes matched to each donor's FACS-determined naive share, without sorting.

The V gene is TRBV5-1 and the J gene is TRBJ2-5; perhaps TRBD2 is the D gene, with 6 bases matching. Input material: blood. This receptor was identified in a boy between 2 and 10 years old in good health. The DNA sequence is given as TGCGCCAGCAGCCCATCCCGACTAGATGAGACCCAGTACTTC. Translated, this gives CASSPSRLDETQYF.